This TCR beta chain was retrieved from a study of T cell responses to AZD1222 COVID-19 vaccine. Regarding the study as a whole: Among AZD1222 vaccinees, only five or six were seropositive at baseline. Variant regions that are unmutated are reportedly the target of nearly half of spike-specific TCRs.

Assay used: immunoSEQ multiplex PCR; TCRdb lists only in-frame clones, some missing. Of about 83,000 clones detected, around 93% appear once; the ten largest clones hold around 28%. Worth noting for this clone: Its antigen is still unknown.

Specimen: peripheral blood, collected 28 days after the second AZD1222 dose. This TCR was sampled from an adult who received the AZD1222 COVID-19 vaccine.

Here the CDR3 DNA reads TGTGCCAGCTCACCCCGGGGGACAGGGGATCCGGCCAAAAACATTCAGTACTTC. Encoded protein: CASSPRGTGDPAKNIQYF. The gene calls are TRBV19 and TRBJ2-4; TRBD1 matches at 10 bases. CDR1 LNHDA and CDR2 SQIVND come from the germline V gene (reference sequence). The V and J ends lost 9 bases and 1 base, in that order; junction bases with no gene match: 15. The CDR3 loop spans 18 amino acids.